The 22 T cell receptor beta chains below come from one sample, sequenced in a study of T-cell memory formation after mild COVID-19. TCRdb used MiXCR to reprocess the 5' RACE reads, holding one entry per CDR3 protein. The sample lists roughly 300,000 distinct CDR3 sequences; roughly an eighth were seen once. Sequenced input: PBMCs or a T cell subset sorted from them (not recorded which). These receptors all come from a man aged 18 to 30 who had mild COVID-19 (a few samples of this study predate the infection). Cell type and time point are not known.

About this clonotype: The DNA is omitted, as the CDR3 cannot be located on it reliably, and the CDR3 follows TCRdb's listing. The chain employs TRBV7-5 and TRBJ1-4. TRBV7-5 counts as a pseudogene. The CDR3 has 17 amino acids, counting both end residues. This CDR3 is CISVPEAWLWPNEKLFF.

The chain carries TRBV7-9 and TRBJ1-2; 7 bases fit TRBD1. The CDR3 is 17 residues long. V shed 5 bases and J 0 bases; nucleotides not matched to a gene: 12. Germline V lookup: CDR1 SEHNR, CDR2 FQNEAQ (reference sequence). This CDR3 reads CASSAIRDRSANYGYTF. As DNA, the CDR3 is TGTGCCAGCAGCGCCATAAGGGACAGATCAGCTAACTATGGCTACACCTTC.

This clonotype appeared a few times. V gene TRBV20-1 combines with J gene TRBJ2-3, with D possibly being TRBD1 or TRBD2 (6 bases each). The CDR3 runs 17 residues. Between the trimmed V and J ends, which lost 6 bases and 4 bases, there was a span of 26 bases. Germline CDR1 reads DFQATT; CDR2 reads SNEGSKA (reference sequence). The CDR3 here is CSAPPVSGAGEADTQYF. The CDR3 DNA follows: TGCAGTGCCCCGCCCGTATCTGGGGCAGGGGAGGCAGATACGCAGTATTTT.

The chain links TRBV9 to TRBJ2-1, with 7 nucleotides matching TRBD2. The ends lost 0 bases at V and 8 bases at J; junction bases unmatched: 5. This CDR3 is built from 14 residues. Germline CDR1 reads SGDLS; CDR2 reads YYNGEE. The CDR3 here is CASSVAGGQYEQFF. The CDR3 coding sequence is TGTGCCAGCAGCGTAGCGGGGGGTCAATATGAGCAGTTCTTC.

This clonotype showed up just a few times. The chain links TRBV6-6 to TRBJ2-7, with D possibly matching TRBD2 (5 bases). This CDR3 comprises 13 residues. CDR1 MNHNY and CDR2 SVGAGI come from the germline V gene (reference sequence). The ends were cut back, 0 bases at V and 4 bases at J, with 7 bases in the middle. CDR3 DNA: TGTGCCAGCAGTTACTCGAGGAGGTACGAGCAGTACGTC. Its protein product is CASSYSRRYEQYV.

This clonotype was seen more than once but under ten times. The CDR3 is CATSDQDRGSSGDTQYF. CDR3 in DNA: TGTGCCACCAGTGATCAGGACAGGGGATCGTCAGGAGATACGCAGTATTTT. The gene calls are TRBV24-1 and TRBJ2-3; 9 bases align to TRBD1. V gave up 3 bases and J gave up 5 bases; unmatched junction bases: 11. The CDR3 consists of 17 residues. Germline-derived CDR1 and CDR2 are KGHDR and SFDVKD.

This clonotype was found a few times. The rearrangement joins TRBV5-1 to TRBJ1-1; 8 bases align to TRBD1. CDR3 length equals 14 residues. CDR1 SGHRS and CDR2 YFSETQ come from the germline V gene. V shed 4 bases, J shed 5 bases, and the junction held 7 bases outside the gene matches. The CDR3 reads CASSMGDRQTEAFF. Here the CDR3 DNA reads TGCGCCAGCAGCATGGGGGACAGGCAGACTGAAGCTTTCTTT. The full variable domain, in which reference TRBV5-1 and TRBJ1-1 provide the parts outside the CDR3, is KAGVTQTPRYLIKTRGQQVTLSCSPISGHRSVSWYQQTPGQGLQFLFEYFSETQRNKGNFPGRFSGRQFSNSRSEMNVSTLELGDSALYLCASSMGDRQTEAFFGQGTRLTVV.

There are many counts of this clonotype. The J gene is TRBJ2-7, the V gene TRBV5-5, with D unclear. Germline V gives CDR1 SGHKS, CDR2 YYEKEE (reference sequence). This CDR3 comprises 15 residues. Trimming stripped 1 base from V and 2 bases from J, with 13 bases between. CDR3 sequence (DNA): TGTGCCAGCAGCTTGCCGGCGTGGGGTGCCTACGAGCAGTACTTC. As protein: CASSLPAWGAYEQYF.

This clonotype was observed a few times. The chain links TRBV4-1 to TRBJ2-1; D possibly corresponds to TRBD2 (6 bases). V lost 4 bases and J 0 bases, leaving 16 bases between the germline ends. This CDR3 region has 17 residues. Germline assignment: CDR1 MGHRA and CDR2 YSYEKL. The CDR3, as DNA: TGCGCCAGCAGCCCGCGCGGGTGGGGGGACTCCTACAATGAGCAGTTCTTC. It is translated as CASSPRGWGDSYNEQFF.

The V and J genes are TRBV19 and TRBJ2-5; 9 positions agree with TRBD1. V lost 3 bases, J lost 3 bases, and 5 bases stayed unmatched. Germline V lookup: CDR1 LNHDA, CDR2 SQIVND (reference sequence). This CDR3 is built from 15 residues. The CDR3 region has the DNA TGTGCCAGTAGTATTTCGGGGACAGGGAAAGAGACCCAGTACTTC. Amino acid sequence: CASSISGTGKETQYF.

This clonotype was detected a few times. The chain uses TRBV10-3 and TRBJ2-1; D is perhaps TRBD1 or TRBD2 (5 bases each). The germline gives CDR1 ENHRY, CDR2 SYGVKD. The CDR3 is made up of 16 amino acids. The V gene lost 2 bases and the J gene lost 5 bases, with 16 bases spanning the gap. The CDR3 nucleotides read TGTGCCATCAGTGAGCCACGGGACCACAGCGACAATGAGCAGTTCTTC. It codes for CAISEPRDHSDNEQFF.

The chain carries TRBV24-1 and TRBJ2-5; D is ambiguous. This CDR3 is built from 15 residues. Germline CDR1 KGHDR, CDR2 SFDVKD. With 3 bases removed from V and 4 bases from J, the gap between germline ends came to 14 bases. CDR3 region: CATSDPLLAGETQYF. The CDR3 DNA reads TGTGCCACCAGTGATCCCCTTTTAGCAGGAGAGACCCAGTACTTC.

This clonotype was detected only a few times. The V call is TRBV7-9, the J call TRBJ1-3; D is perhaps TRBD1 (5 bases). The CDR3 contains 14 residues. Trimming cost V 2 bases and J 3 bases, with 8 bases left between them. The germline gives CDR1 SEHNR, CDR2 FQNEAQ (reference sequence). The CDR3 DNA reads as TGTGCCAGCAGCTTACAGGGAATTGGAAACACCATATATTTT. Translation: CASSLQGIGNTIYF.

This clonotype has just a few counts. The chain is built from TRBV3-1 and TRBJ2-5, with D tentatively TRBD1 (6 bases). From germline, CDR1 is LGHDT and CDR2 YNNKEL (reference sequence). The CDR3 has 15 residues. V lost 3 bases to trimming and J lost 2 bases, with 13 bases between them. CDR3 protein: CASSQRPTGQETQYF. CDR3 in DNA: TGTGCCAGCAGCCAGAGACCTACAGGGCAAGAGACCCAGTACTTC.

This clonotype was seen a handful of times. The V and J genes are TRBV10-3 and TRBJ2-3; 9 positions agree with TRBD2. After removal of 3 bases from V and 2 bases from J, the junction contained 6 bases not matched to a gene. Germline assignment: CDR1 ENHRY and CDR2 SYGVKD. This CDR3 has 16 residues. The CDR3 region is CAISEPAGGNTDTQYF. The CDR3, as DNA: TGTGCCATCAGTGAACCAGCGGGGGGAAACACAGATACGCAGTATTTT.

This clonotype was found a few times. The V gene is TRBV19, the J gene TRBJ1-1; D gene ambiguous. V lost 5 bases to trimming and J lost 0 bases, with 10 bases between them. The germline V gene has CDR1 LNHDA and CDR2 SQIVND (reference sequence). The CDR3 extends over 14 amino acids. Here the CDR3 reads CASSYSGLNTEAFF. In DNA form, the CDR3 reads TGTGCCAGTAGTTATAGTGGCTTGAACACTGAAGCTTTCTTT.

In nucleotides, the CDR3 is TGTGCCAGCAGCTTCATACAGGGGGCCATCAATGAGCAGTTCTTC. Translation gives CASSFIQGAINEQFF. V is TRBV7-8 and J is TRBJ2-1; 9 nucleotides line up with TRBD1. J lost 6 bases, V lost 3 bases, and 6 bases had no gene match. Germline loops: CDR1 SGHVS, CDR2 FQNEAQ. This CDR3 is 15 amino acids long.

This clonotype was found a few times. J is TRBJ1-5 and V is TRBV20-1, with D unclear. CDR1 is DFQATT and CDR2 is SNEGSKA in the germline V gene (reference sequence). The CDR3 covers 14 residues. V lost 1 base to trimming and J lost 3 bases, with 10 bases between them. The CDR3 protein is CSARVLDTNQPQHF. The CDR3 DNA sequence: TGCAGTGCTAGAGTCTTAGACACCAATCAGCCCCAGCATTTT.

The V gene is TRBV28, the J gene TRBJ2-7; D possibly corresponds to TRBD1 (6 bases). With 6 bases removed from V and 2 bases from J, the gap between germline ends came to 17 bases. Germline assignment: CDR1 MDHEN and CDR2 SYDVKM. The CDR3 runs to 15 residues. CDR3 in DNA: TGTGCCAGCAGCAGCTATACAGGGAATACCTACGAGCAGTACGTC. It yields the protein CASSSYTGNTYEQYV.

This clonotype was seen ten or more times. The V call is TRBV7-3, the J call TRBJ2-2; 14 nucleotides match TRBD2. CDR1 is SGHTA and CDR2 is FQGTGA in the germline V gene. Trimming took 5 bases from V and 2 from J; bases not matched to a gene: 4. CDR3 length: 17 residues. CDR3 nucleotide sequence: TGTGCCAGCAGCAACGGACTAGCGGGGGGAAACACCGGGGAGCTGTTTTTT. Protein product: CASSNGLAGGNTGELFF.

The rearrangement links TRBV7-9 to TRBJ1-2; TRBD1 aligns across 9 bases. Germline CDR1 is SEHNR and CDR2 is FQNEAQ (reference sequence). The V and J ends lost 4 bases and 4 bases, in that order; junction bases with no gene match: 4. The CDR3 is 14 amino acids. This chain's CDR3 is CASSSGTGSYGYTF. CDR3 sequence (DNA): TGTGCCAGCAGCTCAGGGACAGGGAGCTATGGCTACACCTTC.

This clonotype was seen at least ten times. CDR3 protein: CASSAAGTRSTDTQYF. CDR3 DNA sequence: TGTGCCAGCAGCGCAGCCGGGACTAGAAGCACAGATACGCAGTATTTT. The chain joins TRBV5-6 to TRBJ2-3; TRBD2 agrees at 8 bases. Unmatched junction bases numbered 7, after V lost 4 bases and J lost 0 bases. Germline V gene lookup returns CDR1 SGHDT and CDR2 YYEEEE. This CDR3 comprises 16 residues.